This T cell receptor beta chain was identified during a study of shared clonotypes between healthy human individuals. Naive CD8 cells comprised CD45RO-negative, CCR7-positively selected cells, excluding terminally differentiated effector memory CD45RA+ cells. The V gene lost 0 bases and the J gene lost 0 bases, with 6 bases spanning the gap. The CDR3 totals 15 residues. Germline CDR1 is MNHEY and CDR2 is SMNVEV (reference sequence). The sorted-subset replicate PCRs were given about 200 ng DNA, which is 27,000 or so T cell genomes. Repertoires were generated with immunoSEQ multiplex PCR, while TCRdb's copy carries only in-frame clones and drops some. The sample lists about 820,000 clones, around 93% occurring once. On this clone: The target antigen is unknown. The same CDR3 can be traced to other DNA sequences in this sample.

Study-wide results and caveats: It was anticipated that sequencing depth would influence how many clonotypes donors shared. Blood was the only sampled material, and tissue repertoires likely differ.

Material: naive CD8+ T cells sorted from blood. The sequence was obtained from a man younger than 40 in good health. The chain employs TRBV27 and TRBJ1-5; D gene uncertain. In DNA form, the CDR3 reads TGTGCCAGCAGTTTATCGGGATATAGCAATCAGCCCCAGCATTTT. Its translation is CASSLSGYSNQPQHF.